Presented here are 28 T cell receptor beta chains from one specimen sequenced in a study of Ad26.COV2.S vaccination and SARS-CoV-2 variants. Measured with immunoSEQ multiplex PCR; TCRdb has only the in-frame clones, and not every one. This sample has a few hundred thousand clones, with about 92% found just once. The treatment is: some 19 received Ad26.COV2.S at low or high dose, single or two shots; roughly five received placebo; per-sample allocation not given. At day 63 after the first vaccine or placebo injection, samples were drawn. Sample: peripheral blood, taken in a trial of Ad26.COV2.S vaccine versus placebo. These receptors came from a person aged 18 to 59 who received the Ad26.COV2.S COVID-19 vaccine or a placebo.

The chain is built from TRBV24-1 and TRBJ2-7, with D possibly being TRBD1 (6 bases). Germline V gene data show CDR1 as KGHDR and CDR2 as SFDVKD. The ends were cut back, 3 bases at V and 7 bases at J, with 9 bases in the middle. The CDR3 totals 12 residues. The CDR3 DNA follows: TGTGCCACCAGTGATGGACAGAGGGAGCAGTACTTC. Its protein is CATSDGQREQYF.

This CDR3 is CASSSPRRGGSYNEQFF. The CDR3 coding sequence is TGTGCCAGCAGCTCCCCAAGGCGGGGGGGCTCCTACAATGAGCAGTTCTTC. The rearrangement joins TRBV5-4 to TRBJ2-1, with 9 bases identical to TRBD2. The germline V gene encodes CDR1 SGHNT and CDR2 YYREEE (reference sequence). Losses at the gene ends were 3 bases for V and 0 bases for J; bases not matched to a gene: 7. The CDR3 is 17 residues long.

The chain uses TRBV18 and TRBJ2-7; 7 nucleotides agree with TRBD1. The junction had 4 bases not matched to a gene; V was cut back by 5 bases and J by 3 bases. The CDR3 runs to 13 residues. Germline V gives CDR1 KGHSH, CDR2 LQKENI. The CDR3 loop is CASSTGQLYEQYF. CDR3 bases: TGTGCCAGCTCAACGGGACAGCTCTACGAGCAGTACTTC.

The chain couples TRBV5-1 to TRBJ2-2; D not certain. The germline V and J ends were trimmed by 0 bases and 8 bases, with 8 bases remaining between them. CDR3 length equals 13 residues. The germline gives CDR1 SGHRS, CDR2 YFSETQ. This CDR3 reads CASSLDGVGELFF. The CDR3 nucleotides read TGCGCCAGCAGCTTGGATGGGGTTGGGGAGCTGTTTTTT.

The CDR3 DNA follows: TGTGCCAGCAGTTTATCGGGGTGGGGGAAAGGCACTGAAGCTTTCTTT. Amino acids: CASSLSGWGKGTEAFF. This chain links TRBV27 with TRBJ1-1; weak D call: TRBD1 (5 bases). V was pared by 0 bases and J by 4 bases, with 15 bases between. Germline CDR1 reads MNHEY; CDR2 reads SMNVEV (reference sequence). This CDR3 has 16 residues.

The V call is TRBV19, the J call TRBJ1-2, with D unresolved. Trimming took 8 bases from V and 8 from J, leaving 21 bases between them. The CDR3 loop spans 14 amino acids. The germline V gene encodes CDR1 LNHDA and CDR2 SQIVND (reference sequence). In nucleotides, the CDR3 is TGTGCCAGTTATGGCGGCGAGAGCCTAGGGGGCTACACCTTC. It is translated as CASYGGESLGGYTF. Looking up the rest from reference TRBV19 and TRBJ1-2 gives the full variable domain: DGGITQSPKYLFRKEGQNVTLSCEQNLNHDAMYWYRQDPGQGLRLIYYSQIVNDFQKGDIAEGYSVSREKKESFPLTVTSAQKNPTAFYLCASYGGESLGGYTFGSGTRLTVV.

The V and J genes are TRBV2 and TRBJ1-6; D is uncertain. Trimming pared 4 bases from V and 8 bases from J, leaving 9 bases between. The CDR3 length is 13 residues. Looked up from germline, CDR1 is SNHLY and CDR2 is FYNNEI. This CDR3 reads CASSGTGDSPLHF. As DNA, the CDR3 is TGTGCCAGCAGTGGGACCGGGGATTCACCCCTCCACTTT.

The chain links TRBV23-1 to TRBJ1-2; D is ambiguous. TRBV23-1 is annotated as an ORF whose role is uncertain. The CDR3 covers 15 residues. Deletions cut 4 bases from V and 4 bases from J, with 16 bases between. CDR3 protein: CASSPGLGYCYGYTF. The CDR3 region has the DNA TGCGCCAGCAGTCCCGGCCTAGGGTATTGCTATGGCTACACCTTC.

The rearrangement links TRBV30 to TRBJ2-3; 13 bases map to TRBD2. Looked up from germline, CDR1 is GTSNPN and CDR2 is SVGIG (reference sequence). CDR3 size: 16 residues. Trimming removed 5 bases from V and 7 bases from J; junction bases left unmatched: 12. The CDR3 sequence: CAWGRNRGTSGNTQYF. CDR3 nucleotide sequence: TGTGCCTGGGGCCGTAACAGGGGGACTAGCGGGAATACGCAGTATTTT.

This sequence joins TRBV19 and TRBJ2-7; D call uncertain. This CDR3 has 15 residues. The V gene's germline CDR1 is LNHDA and CDR2 SQIVND (reference sequence). Trimming took off 3 bases at V and 0 bases at J, with 12 bases between the two ends. In DNA form, the CDR3 reads TGTGCCAGTAGTATTGGCGCTGGTAGCTCCTACGAGCAGTACTTC. Protein sequence: CASSIGAGSSYEQYF. The whole variable domain, filled in from reference TRBV19 and TRBJ2-7, reads DGGITQSPKYLFRKEGQNVTLSCEQNLNHDAMYWYRQDPGQGLRLIYYSQIVNDFQKGDIAEGYSVSREKKESFPLTVTSAQKNPTAFYLCASSIGAGSSYEQYFGPGTRLTVT.

The rearrangement joins TRBV5-6 to TRBJ2-3; no clear D. In germline, CDR1 is SGHDT, CDR2 YYEEEE. V lost 4 bases to trimming and J lost 1 base, with 10 bases between them. The CDR3 contains 14 residues. The CDR3 DNA sequence: TGTGCCAGCAGCCCAGGCACAGGCACAGATACGCAGTATTTT. It yields the protein CASSPGTGTDTQYF.

The chain couples TRBV6-5 to TRBJ2-3; 8 nucleotides line up with TRBD2. V dropped 5 bases and J dropped 3; count of bases not matched to a gene: 7. Germline V gives CDR1 MNHEY, CDR2 SVGAGI. This CDR3 contains 15 residues. For the CDR3, the DNA is TGTGCCAGCAGTCGGGGGGGGCCTGGGACAGATACGCAGTATTTT. This sequence encodes CASSRGGPGTDTQYF.

Turning to this clone: This same CDR3 is encoded by further DNA sequences in the sample. The rearrangement uses TRBV7-3 and TRBJ1-3, with D possibly being TRBD1 (6 bases). The germline CDR1 and CDR2 sequences are SGHTA and FQGTGA. Trimming shortened V by 2 bases and J by 4 bases, and 6 bases separated the two germline ends. This CDR3 has 13 amino acids. The DNA for the CDR3 is TGTGCCAGCAGCTTAGGGACAGGAAACACCATATATTTT. Amino acids: CASSLGTGNTIYF.

The genes are TRBV7-2 and TRBJ1-2, with a tentative D call TRBD1 (5 bases). Germline values: CDR1 SGHTA, CDR2 FQGNSA. The germline V and J ends were trimmed by 6 bases and 8 bases, with 19 bases remaining between them. This CDR3 spans 14 amino acids. CDR3 residues: CASSRGLLGPGYTF. The CDR3 DNA sequence: TGTGCCAGCAGTCGTGGTCTCTTGGGACCGGGCTACACCTTC.

The chain combines TRBV10-3 with TRBJ2-1; tentative D call: TRBD2 (6 bases). The V end lost 3 bases, the J end lost 4 bases, and 13 bases lay between the germline ends. The CDR3 consists of 15 residues. Germline assignment: CDR1 ENHRY and CDR2 SYGVKD. CDR3 DNA: TGTGCCATCAGTGATTCGAAGCGGGTTTACAATGAGCAGTTCTTC. Translating it yields CAISDSKRVYNEQFF.

V is TRBV6-2 or TRBV6-3 and J is TRBJ1-5; D is uncertain. The CDR3 is 13 amino acids. V lost 4 bases and J 3 bases, leaving 7 bases between the germline ends. Germline CDR1 MNHEY, CDR2 SVGEGT. CDR3 nucleotide sequence: TGTGCCAGCAGTTGGACTTACAATCAGCCCCAGCATTTT. Its protein product is CASSWTYNQPQHF.

The V gene is TRBV5-8, the J gene TRBJ1-5, with unresolved D. The CDR3 sequence is 15 residues long. Between the trimmed V and J ends, which lost 0 bases and 0 bases, there was a span of 7 bases. The germline V gene encodes CDR1 SGHTS and CDR2 YDEGEE. CDR3 in amino acids: CASSLGGYSNQPQHF. DNA for the CDR3: TGTGCCAGCAGCTTGGGGGGATATAGCAATCAGCCCCAGCATTTT.

The chain is built from TRBV27 and TRBJ2-7; weak D call: TRBD2 (5 bases). Looked up from germline, CDR1 is MNHEY and CDR2 is SMNVEV (reference sequence). CDR3 length: 15 residues. V lost 0 bases, J lost 2 bases, and 11 bases lay in between. This CDR3 is CASSLSGHGTYEQYF. For the CDR3, the DNA is TGTGCCAGCAGTTTATCGGGCCACGGGACCTACGAGCAGTACTTC.

This chain joins TRBV5-5 and TRBJ1-2; TRBD1 aligns across 10 bases. Germline V gene sequence: CDR1 SGHKS, CDR2 YYEKEE (reference sequence). CDR3 size: 18 residues. V shed 1 base and J 8 bases; nucleotides not matched to a gene: 17. The CDR3 spells CASSLSGGQGDSLEGYTF. CDR3 in DNA: TGTGCCAGCAGCTTGAGTGGTGGACAGGGGGACTCGTTGGAAGGCTACACCTTC.

This chain joins TRBV5-1 and TRBJ1-3; possible D gene TRBD1, 5 bases. Germline CDR1 is SGHRS and CDR2 is YFSETQ. The CDR3 totals 16 residues. V was shortened by 4 bases and J by 0 bases, with 14 bases between the two germline ends. The CDR3 DNA reads TGCGCCAGCAGCCGGGGCCTAGTGATCTCTGGAAACACCATATATTTT. It is translated as CASSRGLVISGNTIYF.

This chain links TRBV5-1 with TRBJ2-7; TRBD1 aligns across 9 bases. CDR3 size: 16 residues. Per germline, CDR1 SGHRS and CDR2 YFSETQ. V dropped 2 bases and J dropped 6; count of bases not matched to a gene: 12. The CDR3 loop is CASSFSPGTGLGEQYF. CDR3 DNA: TGCGCCAGCAGCTTTTCTCCCGGGACAGGGTTAGGCGAGCAGTACTTC. Looking up the rest from reference TRBV5-1 and TRBJ2-7 gives the full variable domain: KAGVTQTPRYLIKTRGQQVTLSCSPISGHRSVSWYQQTPGQGLQFLFEYFSETQRNKGNFPGRFSGRQFSNSRSEMNVSTLELGDSALYLCASSFSPGTGLGEQYFGPGTRLTVT.

V and J are TRBV28 and TRBJ2-6; the D is unclear. The CDR3 is made up of 15 amino acids. With 6 bases removed from V and 0 bases from J, the gap between germline ends came to 9 bases. CDR1 and CDR2 from the germline V gene are MDHEN and SYDVKM. The CDR3 DNA sequence: TGTGCCAGCAGCGTTACCATCTCTGGGGCCAACGTCCTGACTTTC. This codes for CASSVTISGANVLTF. Full variable domain (rest looked up from reference TRBV28 and TRBJ2-6): DVKVTQSSRYLVKRTGEKVFLECVQDMDHENMFWYRQDPGLGLRLIYFSYDVKMKEKGDIPEGYSVSREKKERFSLILESASTNQTSMYLCASSVTISGANVLTFGAGSRLTVL.

This chain links TRBV9 with TRBJ2-3; no clear D gene. Trimming took off 4 bases at V and 0 bases at J, with 12 bases between the two ends. From germline, CDR1 is SGDLS and CDR2 YYNGEE. The CDR3 contains 15 residues. CDR3 sequence reads: CASSQFETSTDTQYF. CDR3 bases: TGTGCCAGCAGCCAATTTGAGACTAGCACAGATACGCAGTATTTT.

The chain employs TRBV3-1 (or the pseudogene TRBV3-2) and TRBJ1-2, with no clear D. CDR3 length: 12 amino acids. Looked up from germline, CDR1 is LGHDT and CDR2 is YNNKEL (reference sequence). V was clipped by 4 bases and J by 8 bases, with 11 bases between them. The CDR3 bases are TGTGCCAGCAGCCTCTCACGGGAAGGCTACACCTTC. Its translation: CASSLSREGYTF.

This chain uses TRBV7-3 with TRBJ2-1; D uncertain. The CDR3 is 15 amino acids. Per the germline V gene, CDR1 is SGHTA and CDR2 is FQGTGA. Trimming removed 0 bases at V and 2 bases at J, with 8 bases between. CDR3 in amino acids: CASSLTLRPYNEQFF. DNA of the CDR3: TGTGCCAGCAGCTTAACTTTGCGGCCCTACAATGAGCAGTTCTTC.

The chain has TRBV7-2 and TRBJ2-2; no clear D gene. The CDR3 loop spans 15 amino acids. Trimming removed 0 bases from V and 2 bases from J, with 7 bases in between. Germline V CDR1 and CDR2: SGHTA, FQGNSA. CDR3 protein: CASSLAMDNTGELFF. For the CDR3, the DNA is TGTGCCAGCAGCTTAGCTATGGACAACACCGGGGAGCTGTTTTTT. Complete variable domain (other parts from reference TRBV7-2 and TRBJ2-2): GAGVSQSPSNKVTEKGKDVELRCDPISGHTALYWYRQSLGQGLEFLIYFQGNSAPDKSGLPSDRFSAERTGGSVSTLTIQRTQQEDSAVYLCASSLAMDNTGELFFGEGSRLTVL.

V is TRBV18 and J is TRBJ1-1, with D possibly matching TRBD1 (6 bases). V lost 3 bases and J 1 base, leaving 12 bases between the germline ends. The CDR3 is 15 residues long. CDR1 is KGHSH, CDR2 LQKENI, per germline. CDR3 nucleotides: TGTGCCAGCTCACCCTGGACAGAAGGGAACACTGAAGCTTTCTTT. Encoded protein: CASSPWTEGNTEAFF. The whole variable domain, filled in from reference TRBV18 and TRBJ1-1, reads NAGVMQNPRHLVRRRGQEARLRCSPMKGHSHVYWYRQLPEEGLKFMVYLQKENIIDESGMPKERFSAEFPKEGPSILRIQQVVRGDSAAYFCASSPWTEGNTEAFFGQGTRLTVV.

The gene calls are TRBV7-2 and TRBJ2-1; TRBD2 aligns across 9 bases. V was pared by 6 bases and J by 4 bases, with 4 bases of the junction left unmatched. The CDR3 covers 14 residues. The germline gives CDR1 SGHTA, CDR2 FQGNSA. CDR3 in amino acids: CASRTTSGYNEQFF. The DNA for the CDR3 is TGTGCCAGCAGGACGACTAGCGGTTACAATGAGCAGTTCTTC. The full variable domain, its missing parts supplied by reference TRBV7-2 and TRBJ2-1, is GAGVSQSPSNKVTEKGKDVELRCDPISGHTALYWYRQSLGQGLEFLIYFQGNSAPDKSGLPSDRFSAERTGGSVSTLTIQRTQQEDSAVYLCASRTTSGYNEQFFGPGTRLTVL.